The subject of this entry is one TCR beta chain. The sample comes from a study of blood T cell repertoires in COVID-19. Turning to the study itself: Researchers got acute and convalescent COVID-19 samples from the United States, Italy and Spain. T cells, B-cell-depleted T cells, or PBMCs supplied cDNA or gDNA.

Original processing notes: Reference gene primers were amplified, and this amplification served to estimate nucleated cell counts. Sequenced by immunoSEQ multiplex PCR; TCRdb stores in-frame clones only, minus some. The D gene and trimming were derived from the DNA, and the V and J assignments and clone size from that table. The table records over 30,000 clones, about 85% of them present only once. Trimming pared 4 bases from V and 2 bases from J, leaving 6 bases between. Germline V gene lookup returns CDR1 SGDLS and CDR2 YYNGEE. This CDR3 has 12 amino acids. The sample taken for sequencing was peripheral blood. The gene calls are TRBV9 and TRBJ2-5; D is unresolved. This clonotype was obtained from a woman aged 80 or older with active or convalescent COVID-19. The CDR3 coding sequence is TGTGCCAGCAGCACCACACAAGAGACCCAGTACTTC. It is translated as CASSTTQETQYF.